Shown below are 4 T cell receptor beta chains from a single sample sequenced in a study of T cells in Graves' hyperthyroidism and ophthalmopathy. Using RNA transcripts as the source, TCR beta CDR3 regions were amplified. The HTBI set primed first-round TCR CDR3 RT-PCR. One entry per CDR3 protein results from TCRdb running MiXCR on the multiplex PCR reads. The sample includes about 400,000 distinct CDR3 sequences, roughly an eighth seen only once; the top ten take 4% to 6.5%. Sequenced material: blood. Receptor source: a woman aged 18-35 years with Graves' hyperthyroidism.

This clonotype showed up many times. The chain uses TRBV6-2 or TRBV6-3 and TRBJ2-4, with 8 bases fitting TRBD2. Germline loops: CDR1 MNHEY, CDR2 SVGEGT. The J segment lost 2 bases and the V segment lost 3 bases, leaving 15 bases of the junction unmatched. CDR3 length: 19 residues. The DNA for the CDR3 is TGTGCCAGCAGTTATATCTTGCGGGAGGATCCGATATCCAAAAACATTCAGTACTTC. It translates to CASSYILREDPISKNIQYF.

This clonotype has at least ten counts. The chain joins TRBV12-3 or TRBV12-4 to TRBJ2-6, with D uncertain. The ends were cut back, 2 bases at V and 0 bases at J, with 8 bases in the middle. The CDR3 extends over 16 amino acids. In DNA, the CDR3 is TGTGCCAGCAGTTTACTAATTCCCTCTGGGGCCAACGTCCTGACTTTC. This codes for CASSLLIPSGANVLTF.

This clonotype was detected many times. V and J are TRBV4-3 and TRBJ2-1; 9 bases are shared with TRBD2. This CDR3 spans 15 amino acids. With 0 bases clipped from V and 4 bases from J, the junction kept 1 base outside the gene matches. Per the germline V gene, CDR1 is LGHNA and CDR2 is YSLEER. The CDR3 spells CASSQDSGGYNEQFF. CDR3 nucleotide sequence: TGCGCCAGCAGCCAAGATAGCGGGGGATACAATGAGCAGTTCTTC.

V gene TRBV9 combines with J gene TRBJ1-6, with 10 bases aligning to TRBD1. After removal of 8 bases from V and 10 bases from J, the junction contained 9 bases not matched to a gene. Germline V gene sequence: CDR1 SGDLS, CDR2 YYNGEE. This CDR3 is 14 amino acids long. The CDR3 reads CASESGTGVSPLHF. DNA for the CDR3: TGTGCCAGTGAATCCGGGACAGGGGTATCACCCCTCCACTTT.